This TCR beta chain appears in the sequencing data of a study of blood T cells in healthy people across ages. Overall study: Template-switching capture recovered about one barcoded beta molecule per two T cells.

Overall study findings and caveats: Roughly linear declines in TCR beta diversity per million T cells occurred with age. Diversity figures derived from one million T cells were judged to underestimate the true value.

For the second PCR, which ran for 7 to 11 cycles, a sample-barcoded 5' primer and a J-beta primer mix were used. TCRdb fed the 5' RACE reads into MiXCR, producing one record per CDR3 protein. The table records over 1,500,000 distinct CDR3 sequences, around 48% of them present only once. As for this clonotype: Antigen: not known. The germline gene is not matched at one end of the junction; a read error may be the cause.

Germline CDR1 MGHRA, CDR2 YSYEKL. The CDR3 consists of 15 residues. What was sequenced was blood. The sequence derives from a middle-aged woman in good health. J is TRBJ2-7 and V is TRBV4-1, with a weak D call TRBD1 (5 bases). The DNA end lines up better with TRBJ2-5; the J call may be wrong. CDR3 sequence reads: CAGSQTQTERETQYF. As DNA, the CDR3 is TGCGCCGGCAGCCAAACCCAGACAGAGAGGGAGACCCAGTACTTC.